Listed below are T cell receptor beta chains from one sample, sequenced in a study of blood T cell repertoires in COVID-19. The method was immunoSEQ multiplex PCR; TCRdb's version includes in-frame clones alone and lacks a portion of them. The profile covers about 140,000 clones, with almost 80% appearing a single time and 10% to 11% taken by the ten largest. Sequenced input: peripheral blood. These receptors were taken from a man aged 55-75 years who had recovered from COVID-19. The CDR3 runs from the conserved cysteine through the conserved F or W. Each record gives: V gene, clone size, J gene, D gene, CDR3 protein, CDR3 DNA. The D gene is left open where the match is weak. Size values are once, few and many counts, or a class for expanded clones, and some rows have none.

V gene: TRBV6-5
clone size: .
J gene: TRBJ1-1
D gene: .
CDR3 protein: CASSYSWPGNTEAFF
CDR3 DNA: TGTGCCAGCAGTTACTCCTGGCCAGGGAACACTGAAGCTTTCTTT

V gene: TRBV9
clone size: .
J gene: TRBJ2-4
D gene: TRBD1
CDR3 protein: CASSTGTGGLGNIQYF
CDR3 DNA: TGTGCCAGCAGCACCGGGACAGGGGGTTTGGGAAACATTCAGTACTTC

V gene: TRBV2
clone size: .
J gene: TRBJ2-7
D gene: TRBD1
CDR3 protein: CASVIDPGQGAYEQYF
CDR3 DNA: TGTGCCAGTGTAATTGATCCGGGACAGGGTGCGTACGAGCAGTACTTC

V gene: TRBV5-1
clone size: .
J gene: TRBJ2-2
D gene: .
CDR3 protein: CASSWTRDRTGELFF
CDR3 DNA: TGCGCCAGCAGCTGGACCCGAGACAGGACCGGGGAGCTGTTTTTT

V gene: TRBV7-9
clone size: .
J gene: TRBJ2-5
D gene: TRBD2
CDR3 protein: CASSPSGQETQYF
CDR3 DNA: TGTGCCAGCTCCCCTAGCGGGCAAGAGACCCAGTACTTC

V gene: TRBV6-6
clone size: .
J gene: TRBJ1-5
D gene: TRBD1
CDR3 protein: CASSYTGQGEQPQHF
CDR3 DNA: TGTGCCAGCAGTTACACGGGACAGGGTGAGCAGCCCCAGCATTTT

V gene: TRBV4-1
clone size: .
J gene: TRBJ1-5
D gene: TRBD1
CDR3 protein: CASSQDRRQGPSNQPQHF
CDR3 DNA: TGCGCCAGCAGCCAAGATAGGAGACAGGGGCCCAGCAATCAGCCCCAGCATTTT

V gene: TRBV5-4
clone size: .
J gene: TRBJ2-3
D gene: TRBD2
CDR3 protein: CASSLALAGGRADTQYF
CDR3 DNA: TGTGCCAGCAGCTTGGCGTTAGCGGGGGGGAGGGCAGATACGCAGTATTTT

V gene: TRBV19
clone size: .
J gene: TRBJ2-1
D gene: TRBD1
CDR3 protein: CASSIPDRGYNEQFF
CDR3 DNA: TGTGCCAGTAGTATCCCGGACAGGGGTTACAATGAGCAGTTCTTC

V gene: TRBV5-1
clone size: .
J gene: TRBJ2-2
D gene: TRBD2
CDR3 protein: CASSWGGENTGELFF
CDR3 DNA: TGCGCCAGCAGCTGGGGGGGAGAGAACACCGGGGAGCTGTTTTTT

V gene: TRBV6-5
clone size: .
J gene: TRBJ2-3
D gene: .
CDR3 protein: CASSPRVEADTQYF
CDR3 DNA: TGTGCCAGCAGCCCCAGGGTAGAGGCAGATACGCAGTATTTT

V gene: TRBV11-2
clone size: .
J gene: TRBJ2-7
D gene: .
CDR3 protein: CASSLDRDSTEQYF
CDR3 DNA: TGTGCCAGCAGCTTAGATCGGGACTCGACGGAGCAGTACTTC

V gene: TRBV19
clone size: .
J gene: TRBJ1-3
D gene: .
CDR3 protein: CASSAGRSGNTIYF
CDR3 DNA: TGTGCCAGTAGTGCGGGACGCTCTGGAAACACCATATATTTT

V gene: TRBV5-4
clone size: .
J gene: TRBJ2-7
D gene: .
CDR3 protein: CASSPLNRDEQYF
CDR3 DNA: TGTGCCAGCAGCCCTCTGAACAGGGACGAGCAGTACTTC

V gene: TRBV30
clone size: once
J gene: TRBJ1-2
D gene: .
CDR3 protein: CAWSVKGAYGYTF
CDR3 DNA: TGTGCCTGGAGTGTAAAGGGAGCCTATGGCTACACCTTC

V gene: TRBV28
clone size: .
J gene: TRBJ1-2
D gene: .
CDR3 protein: CAATVGGYGYTF
CDR3 DNA: TGTGCCGCCACGGTGGGAGGCTATGGCTACACCTTC

V gene: TRBV7-2
clone size: .
J gene: TRBJ2-1
D gene: TRBD1
CDR3 protein: CASSSRDRFNNEQFF
CDR3 DNA: TGTGCCAGCAGCTCCCGGGACAGGTTTAACAATGAGCAGTTCTTC

V gene: TRBV10-3
clone size: .
J gene: TRBJ2-7
D gene: .
CDR3 protein: CAISGDEQYF
CDR3 DNA: TGTGCCATCAGTGGAGACGAGCAGTACTTC

V gene: TRBV25-1
clone size: .
J gene: TRBJ1-2
D gene: .
CDR3 protein: CASSDPGVGGGNYGYTF
CDR3 DNA: TGTGCCAGCAGTGACCCCGGAGTCGGGGGGGGGAACTATGGCTACACCTTC

V gene: TRBV14
clone size: .
J gene: TRBJ2-1
D gene: TRBD2
CDR3 protein: CASSQGTSGGYNEQFF
CDR3 DNA: TGTGCCAGCAGCCAAGGGACTAGCGGGGGATACAATGAGCAGTTCTTC

V gene: TRBV11-2
clone size: .
J gene: TRBJ1-3
D gene: .
CDR3 protein: CASSPRRGGGNTIYF
CDR3 DNA: TGTGCCAGCAGCCCAAGGAGGGGTGGTGGAAACACCATATATTTT

V gene: TRBV13
clone size: few
J gene: TRBJ1-3
D gene: .
CDR3 protein: CASSLKGRWNTIYF
CDR3 DNA: TGTGCCAGCAGCTTAAAGGGGAGGTGGAACACCATATATTTT

V gene: TRBV6-2/TRBV6-3
clone size: .
J gene: TRBJ1-5
D gene: TRBD1
CDR3 protein: CASSTTGGATQPQHF
CDR3 DNA: TGTGCCAGCAGTACGACAGGGGGCGCAACTCAGCCCCAGCATTTT

V gene: TRBV6-5
clone size: .
J gene: TRBJ2-5
D gene: TRBD2
CDR3 protein: CASNMRGSLKTQYF
CDR3 DNA: TGTGCCAGCAATATGCGGGGGTCCCTAAAGACCCAGTACTTC

V gene: TRBV19
clone size: .
J gene: TRBJ2-1
D gene: .
CDR3 protein: CASSTVTGDYNEQFF
CDR3 DNA: TGTGCCAGTAGTACGGTGACAGGAGATTACAATGAGCAGTTCTTC

V gene: TRBV6-6
clone size: .
J gene: TRBJ2-1
D gene: TRBD2
CDR3 protein: CASSYLAGGPNEQFF
CDR3 DNA: TGTGCCAGCAGTTACCTAGCGGGAGGGCCCAATGAGCAGTTCTTC

V gene: TRBV19
clone size: .
J gene: TRBJ1-5
D gene: TRBD1
CDR3 protein: CASSRDRPSNQPQHF
CDR3 DNA: TGTGCCAGTAGTCGGGACAGGCCTAGCAATCAGCCCCAGCATTTT

V gene: TRBV28
clone size: .
J gene: TRBJ1-2
D gene: .
CDR3 protein: CASSSLLTGYGYTF
CDR3 DNA: TGTGCCAGCAGTTCGTTATTAACAGGCTATGGCTACACCTTC

V gene: TRBV5-1
clone size: .
J gene: TRBJ2-1
D gene: TRBD1
CDR3 protein: CASSKQTGLDEQFF
CDR3 DNA: TGCGCCAGCAGCAAGCAGACAGGGCTCGATGAGCAGTTCTTC

V gene: TRBV30
clone size: .
J gene: TRBJ1-2
D gene: TRBD1
CDR3 protein: CAWSAQQGNYGYTF
CDR3 DNA: TGTGCCTGGAGTGCCCAACAGGGGAACTATGGCTACACCTTC

V gene: TRBV7-9
clone size: .
J gene: TRBJ2-7
D gene: TRBD2
CDR3 protein: CASSSSGSYEQYF
CDR3 DNA: TGTGCCAGCAGCTCTAGCGGGTCCTACGAGCAGTACTTC

V gene: TRBV29-1
clone size: .
J gene: TRBJ2-7
D gene: .
CDR3 protein: CSVRLEGSSYEQYF
CDR3 DNA: TGCAGCGTTAGGCTGGAGGGAAGCTCCTACGAGCAGTACTTC

V gene: TRBV7-2
clone size: .
J gene: TRBJ2-3
D gene: .
CDR3 protein: CASSLYRRTDTQYF
CDR3 DNA: TGTGCCAGCAGCTTATACAGGCGCACAGATACGCAGTATTTT

V gene: TRBV10-1
clone size: .
J gene: TRBJ2-3
D gene: TRBD2
CDR3 protein: CASTFSGTSGTRGTQYF
CDR3 DNA: TGCGCCAGCACATTCTCCGGGACTAGCGGGACAAGGGGGACGCAGTATTTT

V gene: TRBV24-1
clone size: .
J gene: TRBJ2-2
D gene: TRBD2
CDR3 protein: CATSDLPPGLAGLTGELFF
CDR3 DNA: TGTGCCACCAGTGATTTGCCCCCGGGACTAGCGGGACTCACCGGGGAGCTGTTTTTT

V gene: TRBV9
clone size: .
J gene: TRBJ1-2
D gene: .
CDR3 protein: CASSPNLQGWSGYTF
CDR3 DNA: TGTGCCAGCAGCCCTAACCTTCAGGGGTGGAGTGGCTACACCTTC

V gene: TRBV5-1
clone size: .
J gene: TRBJ2-7
D gene: .
CDR3 protein: CASGRPDPGQEQYF
CDR3 DNA: TGCGCCAGCGGGCGACCTGACCCTGGACAGGAGCAGTACTTC